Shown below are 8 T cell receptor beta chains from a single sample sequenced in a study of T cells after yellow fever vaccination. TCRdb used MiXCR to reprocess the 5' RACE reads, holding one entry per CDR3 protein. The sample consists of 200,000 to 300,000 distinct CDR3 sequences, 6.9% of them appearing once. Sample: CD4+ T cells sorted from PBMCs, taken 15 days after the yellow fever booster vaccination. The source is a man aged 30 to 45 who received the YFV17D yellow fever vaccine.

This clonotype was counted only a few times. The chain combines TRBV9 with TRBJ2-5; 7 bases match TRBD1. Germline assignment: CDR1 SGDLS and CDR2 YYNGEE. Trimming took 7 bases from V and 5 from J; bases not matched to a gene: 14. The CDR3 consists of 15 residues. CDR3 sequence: CASQRTGEASETQYF. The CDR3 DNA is TGTGCCAGCCAGAGGACAGGAGAAGCGTCGGAGACCCAGTACTTC. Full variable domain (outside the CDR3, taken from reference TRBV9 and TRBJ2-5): DSGVTQTPKHLITATGQRVTLRCSPRSGDLSVYWYQQSLDQGLQFLIQYYNGEERAKGNILERFSAQQFPDLHSELNLSSLELGDSALYFCASQRTGEASETQYFGPGTRLLVL.

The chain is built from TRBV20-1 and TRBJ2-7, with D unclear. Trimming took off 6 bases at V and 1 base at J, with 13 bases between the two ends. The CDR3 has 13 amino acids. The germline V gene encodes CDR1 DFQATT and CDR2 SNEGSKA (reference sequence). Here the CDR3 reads CSANAGRSYEQYF. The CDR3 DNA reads TGCAGTGCCAATGCTGGGCGGTCCTACGAGCAGTACTTC.

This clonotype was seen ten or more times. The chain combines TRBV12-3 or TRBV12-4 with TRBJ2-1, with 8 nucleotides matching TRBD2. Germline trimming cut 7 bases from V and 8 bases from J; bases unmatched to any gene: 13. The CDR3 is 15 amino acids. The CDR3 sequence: CASTFRGGRLYEQFF. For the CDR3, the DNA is TGTGCCAGCACTTTTAGGGGCGGGAGGCTTTATGAGCAGTTCTTC.

CDR3 sequence: CASSYPKGPGGPLEQYF. The CDR3 DNA sequence: TGTGCCAGCAGTTACCCTAAGGGCCCGGGAGGGCCTCTCGAGCAGTACTTC. V usage is TRBV6-2 or TRBV6-3 and J usage is TRBJ2-7; 8 nucleotides agree with TRBD2. Germline trimming cut 2 bases from V and 6 bases from J; bases unmatched to any gene: 15. Looked up from germline, CDR1 is MNHEY and CDR2 is SVGEGT. CDR3 length: 17 amino acids.

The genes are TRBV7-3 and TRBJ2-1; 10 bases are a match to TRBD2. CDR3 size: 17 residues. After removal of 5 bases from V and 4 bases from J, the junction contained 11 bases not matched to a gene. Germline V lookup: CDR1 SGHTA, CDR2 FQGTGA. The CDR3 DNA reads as TGTGCCAGCAGCCCCACCGCTAGCGGGGGTAGATACAATGAGCAGTTCTTC. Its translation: CASSPTASGGRYNEQFF.

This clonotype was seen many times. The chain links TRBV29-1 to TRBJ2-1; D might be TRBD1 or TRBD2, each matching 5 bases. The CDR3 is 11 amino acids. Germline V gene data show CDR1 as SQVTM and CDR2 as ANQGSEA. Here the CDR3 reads CEGRAYNEQFF. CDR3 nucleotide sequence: TGCGAGGGGAGAGCCTACAATGAGCAGTTCTTC.

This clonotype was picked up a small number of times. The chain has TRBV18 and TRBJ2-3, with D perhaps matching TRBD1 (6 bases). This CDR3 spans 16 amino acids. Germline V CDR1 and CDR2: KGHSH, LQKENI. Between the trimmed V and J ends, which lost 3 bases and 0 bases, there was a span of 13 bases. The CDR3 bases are TGTGCCAGCTCACCCTTGCCGGGACAAAGCACAGATACGCAGTATTTT. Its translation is CASSPLPGQSTDTQYF.

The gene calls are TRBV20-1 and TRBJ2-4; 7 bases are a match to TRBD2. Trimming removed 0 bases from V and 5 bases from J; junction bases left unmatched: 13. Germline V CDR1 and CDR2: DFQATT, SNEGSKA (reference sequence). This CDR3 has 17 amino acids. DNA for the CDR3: TGCAGTGCTAGAGATAGCGCGGTAGCGGGCGCCCAAAACATTCAGTACTTC. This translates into CSARDSAVAGAQNIQYF.